This T cell receptor (beta chain) was identified during a study of blood T cells in healthy people across ages. A sample-barcoded 5' primer and a J-beta primer mix were used in a second PCR of roughly 7 to 11 cycles. TCRdb reprocessed the 5' RACE reads via MiXCR and lists one record per CDR3 protein. The data contain fewer than 1,000,000 distinct CDR3 sequences, more than 40% of them singletons. Notes on the study in general: Unsorted PBMCs blocked a conclusive comparison of naive and antigen-experienced cells. Because donor CMV status was unknown, expanded clonotype changes were possibly confounded. The authors considered diversity estimates from one million T cells to be underestimates.

Total RNA, at least 5 micrograms per sample, came from PBMCs. Regarding this clonotype: Its antigen remains unknown. This may be a read error: a much more frequent sequence differs by one nucleotide.

This TCR was recovered from a man in his 60s in good health. The sequenced sample consisted of blood.

The CDR3: CATSTSRDTEQFF. For the CDR3, the DNA is TGTGCCACCTCGACTAGCAGGGATACTGAGCAGTTCTTC. J is TRBJ2-1 and V is TRBV7-3, with 7 nucleotides matching TRBD2. CDR3 length: 13 amino acids. V lost 10 bases and J lost 9; bases outside the gene matches: 12. The V gene's germline CDR1 is SGHTA and CDR2 FQGTGA.